This entry is about one TCR beta chain. The antigen this receptor binds is unknown. Base qualities are missing; no much larger clone stands one base away. These data belong to a study of regulatory dendritic cells for organ transplantation (TCRdb year 2017). About the investigation overall: TCRbeta repertoires were sequenced from sorted naive and memory CD4+ and CD8+ T cells before and after allostimulation with regulatory or mature dendritic cells. The study at large found these results: The repertoires of naive CD4+ and CD8+ T cells were highly diverse, while memory cell repertoires were less diverse, with memory CD8+ cells being the most oligoclonal. In both subjects, allostimulation led to expansion of memory CD8+ clones, though the expansion induced by regulatory dendritic cells appeared to be more limited than that induced by mature dendritic cells. Only two subjects were sequenced, and considerable between-individual heterogeneity in the alloreactive memory CD8+ T cell pool was noted by the authors. Among the resting subsets, memory CD8+ T cells contained the most alloreactive TCR clonotypes.

The CDR3, cysteine through phenylalanine, is 15 amino acids long. CDR3 DNA is the only sequence kept; it has 45 bases, read in frame from the first base. In the germline V gene, CDR1 corresponds to SGHRS and CDR2 to YFSETQ. V is clipped by 3 bases and J by 0 bases, and the sequence between their germline boundaries is 10 bases long. The TCRbeta CDR3 regions were amplified in a multiplexed two-step PCR with Vbeta-specific forward primers and Jbeta-specific reverse primers. Through the immunoSEQ service, TCRbeta libraries were sequenced on an Illumina instrument. Per the authors' processing: IMGT annotation was used to assign V, D and J genes, and synthetic CDR3 analogues were used to correct the counts for multiplex PCR bias. The immunoSEQ Analyzer calculated repertoire clonality as one minus the normalized Shannon entropy. Whether a clone counted as expanded was decided by Fisher's exact test with Benjamini-Hochberg false discovery rate control and a two-tailed cutoff of P<0.01. Held by TCRdb, this immuneACCESS table contains in-frame sequences only and omits some clones. Under half of the omission traces to an unresolved V gene where checked; the cause of the rest is unknown. The D gene and trimming were derived from the DNA, and the V and J assignments and clone size from that table. The sample records about 30,000 clones, nearly 80% of which are singletons. The biggest ten clones account for around 2.2% of the sample.

FACS was used to sort naive T cells as CD45RA+ cells and memory T cells as CD45RO+ CD4+ or CD8+ cells. The T cells used for TCR sequencing were obtained from a couple of healthy control subjects. Sorted T cell subsets that were not stimulated were used as baseline controls for the mixed lymphocyte reactions. Genomic DNA was extracted with the Qiagen DNeasy Blood & Tissue Kit. This receptor was obtained from a human donor in good health. Source material: memory CD4+ T cells from blood. The intended sense of this specimen's cell subset or site label: CD45RO+ memory T cells. Recombination connected TRBV5-1 to TRBJ1-3; the D gene is unclear. The sequenced DNA: TGCGCCAGCAGCTCCACAGTGGGCTCTGGAAACACCATATATTTT. This translates into CASSSTVGSGNTIYF.